The 12 T cell receptor beta chains below come from one sample, sequenced in a study of cytomegalovirus exposure and HLA in healthy donors. Researchers ran the PCR with 60 Vbeta and 13 Jbeta primers. Data came from immunoSEQ multiplex PCR; TCRdb stores just in-frame clones and leaves some out. Here the sample spans approximately 130,000 clones, roughly 78% being singletons. The sequenced material came from PBMCs. All receptors come from a woman between 40 and 55 years old in good health and CMV-seronegative.

This clone has just a few counts. The chain joins TRBV4-3 to TRBJ2-1, with 8 bases that match TRBD2. Germline CDR1 reads LGHNA; CDR2 reads YSLEER. This CDR3 has 17 amino acids. Unmatched junction bases numbered 5, after V lost 1 base and J lost 0 bases. The CDR3 spells CASSQGLGTSSYNEQFF. CDR3 nucleotide sequence: TGCGCCAGCAGCCAAGGTCTTGGGACTAGCTCCTACAATGAGCAGTTCTTC.

The V gene is TRBV6-1, the J gene TRBJ2-7; D is possibly TRBD1 (7 bases). Germline V gives CDR1 MNHNS, CDR2 SASEGT. V was clipped by 5 bases and J by 7 bases, with 15 bases between them. This CDR3 spans 13 amino acids. The CDR3 sequence is CASSYRSGGEQYF. CDR3 in DNA: TGTGCCAGCAGTTATAGGTCAGGGGGGGAGCAGTACTTC.

This chain links TRBV10-1 with TRBJ1-1; 7 nucleotides match TRBD1. Germline CDR1 reads WNHNN; CDR2 reads SYGVQD (reference sequence). The CDR3 has 12 residues. V lost 6 bases and J lost 4; bases outside the gene matches: 2. CDR3 DNA: TGCGCCAGCAGCTACAGGGGCACTGAAGCTTTCTTT. Protein: CASSYRGTEAFF.

As DNA, the CDR3 is TGTGCCAGCAGTGTCCTCCCGCTAGCGGGAGGAACGATGAACACCGGGGAGCTGTTTTTT. Its translation is CASSVLPLAGGTMNTGELFF. The chain uses TRBV6-4 and TRBJ2-2; 11 bases line up with TRBD2. J gave up 1 base and V 4 bases, and 14 bases lay outside the gene matches. The length of the CDR3 is 20 residues. Germline-derived CDR1 and CDR2 are MRHNA and SNTAGT.

In DNA, the CDR3 is TGCGCCAGCACCTGGGACAGTTCCACTGAAGCTTTCTTT. Protein: CASTWDSSTEAFF. The gene calls are TRBV5-1 and TRBJ1-1, with TRBD1 matching over 7 bases. CDR3 length equals 13 residues. Germline V gene sequence: CDR1 SGHRS, CDR2 YFSETQ. The junction had 6 bases not matched to a gene; V was cut back by 6 bases and J by 4 bases.

This clone was seen only once. The rearrangement uses TRBV6-6 and TRBJ2-1; 10 nucleotides match TRBD2. The V gene end was trimmed by 4 bases and the J gene end by 7 bases; junction bases not matched to a gene: 7. Germline CDR1 and CDR2: MNHNY and SVGAGI (reference sequence). CDR3 length: 15 amino acids. CDR3: CASSSLAGAWNEQFF. CDR3 nucleotides: TGTGCCAGCAGTTCTCTAGCGGGAGCTTGGAATGAGCAGTTCTTC.

V usage is TRBV5-6 and J usage is TRBJ1-2, with 8 bases fitting TRBD1. The CDR3 runs 13 residues. CDR1 is SGHDT, CDR2 YYEEEE, per germline. Germline trimming cut 6 bases from V and 9 bases from J; bases unmatched to any gene: 10. Here the CDR3 DNA reads TGTGCCAGCACCTTAGGGACAGGCGCGAGCTACACCTTC. Translating it yields CASTLGTGASYTF.

This sequence joins TRBV5-4 and TRBJ2-5; TRBD1 is a possible D gene (6 bases). Trimming removed 5 bases from V and 3 bases from J, with 14 bases in between. This CDR3 is built from 14 residues. The germline CDR1 and CDR2 sequences are SGHNT and YYREEE (reference sequence). The CDR3 loop reads CASSKLGTKETQYF. CDR3 coding DNA: TGTGCCAGCAGTAAATTGGGGACAAAAGAGACCCAGTACTTC.

The V gene is TRBV6-6, the J gene TRBJ2-7, with 9 bases matching TRBD1. Germline V gene data show CDR1 as MNHNY and CDR2 as SVGAGI (reference sequence). Trimming took 6 bases from V and 4 from J; bases not matched to a gene: 7. The CDR3 is made up of 14 amino acids. The CDR3 reads CASRFGQGIYEQYF. In DNA, the CDR3 is TGTGCCAGCAGATTCGGACAGGGGATATACGAGCAGTACTTC.

V usage is TRBV6-6 and J usage is TRBJ1-1, with D possibly matching TRBD1 (5 bases). Germline V gives CDR1 MNHNY, CDR2 SVGAGI (reference sequence). V lost 10 bases and J 1 base, leaving 13 bases between the germline ends. The CDR3 totals 13 residues. CDR3 coding DNA: TGTGCCACTGCGACAGAGTCGAACACTGAAGCTTTCTTT. It codes for CATATESNTEAFF.

V usage is TRBV29-1 and J usage is TRBJ1-5; 7 bases align to TRBD1. CDR3 size: 13 residues. With 6 bases clipped from V and 4 bases from J, the junction kept 6 bases outside the gene matches. Germline loops: CDR1 SQVTM, CDR2 ANQGSEA. CDR3 amino acids: CSVAGQENQPQHF. The CDR3 DNA follows: TGCAGCGTAGCCGGACAGGAAAATCAGCCCCAGCATTTT.

The chain employs TRBV18 and TRBJ1-1; TRBD1 matches at 9 bases. The CDR3 loop spans 14 amino acids. Germline V gene lookup returns CDR1 KGHSH and CDR2 LQKENI. With V trimmed by 4 bases and J by 4 bases, 4 bases remained unmatched. The chain's CDR3 is CASSQRQGGTEAFF. As DNA, the CDR3 is TGTGCCAGCTCACAAAGACAGGGGGGCACTGAAGCTTTCTTT.